These 10 T cell receptor beta chains were sequenced from one sample in a study of T-cell reconstitution after alpha-beta-depleted transplantation in children. A TCRbeta library incorporating unique molecular identifiers was prepared. TCRdb called the PCR reads again in MiXCR, with one record for every CDR3 protein. The table lists 600,000 to 700,000 distinct CDR3 sequences, about an eighth of them singletons. Sequenced here: PBMCs, sampled before TCRalphabeta/CD19-depleted stem cell transplant. The receptors shown here come from a girl aged 2-9 years with congenital amegakaryocytic thrombocytopenia, due to receive a stem cell transplant.

This clonotype occurred many times. In nucleotides, the CDR3 is TGCAGTGCTATGTCGGGGGTCCAAGGGGAAAAACTGTTTTTT. Amino acid sequence: CSAMSGVQGEKLFF. The rearrangement links TRBV20-1 to TRBJ1-4, with D possibly matching TRBD1 (5 bases). The CDR3 has 14 amino acids. Between the trimmed V and J ends, which lost 4 bases and 8 bases, there was a span of 17 bases. Germline V gene data show CDR1 as DFQATT and CDR2 as SNEGSKA (reference sequence).

V gene TRBV6-1 combines with J gene TRBJ1-3; D unclear. The germline V and J ends were trimmed by 7 bases and 0 bases, with 4 bases remaining between them. The V gene's germline CDR1 is MNHNS and CDR2 SASEGT. This CDR3 is 12 amino acids long. CDR3 sequence: CASTSSGNTIYF. The DNA of the CDR3 is TGTGCCAGCACAAGCTCTGGAAACACCATATATTTT.

On this clonotype itself: A much larger clone differs from this one at a single base, so this may be a read error. This CDR3 is missing its conserved last phenylalanine or tryptophan, likely due to a read error. The CDR3 region has the DNA TGCGCCAGCAGCTTGAACCGCTATGAGCAGTTCTCC. Its translation: CASSLNRYEQFS. The chain joins TRBV5-1 to TRBJ2-1; D not resolved. The CDR3 consists of 12 residues. CDR1 SGHRS and CDR2 YFSETQ come from the germline V gene. V lost 1 base and J 8 bases, leaving 7 bases between the germline ends.

This clonotype was observed many times. This chain links TRBV20-1 with TRBJ1-6; D remains unclear. Germline CDR1 reads DFQATT; CDR2 reads SNEGSKA (reference sequence). The ends were cut back, 0 bases at V and 16 bases at J, with 10 bases in the middle. This CDR3 has 11 amino acids. The CDR3 DNA sequence: TGCAGTGCTAGAGATGGGAGTAGGCTCCACTTT. It encodes CSARDGSRLHF.

This clonotype showed up just a few times. The chain carries TRBV29-1 and TRBJ2-3, with D hard to call. V shed 3 bases and J shed 2 bases, with 15 bases lying between them. Per germline, CDR1 SQVTM and CDR2 ANQGSEA. The CDR3 loop spans 15 amino acids. The CDR3 bases are TGCAGCGTTGACCCCCCTCTCCAGACCACAGATACGCAGTATTTT. Translation gives CSVDPPLQTTDTQYF.

This clonotype was seen more than once but under ten times. The chain has TRBV29-1 and TRBJ1-2; D gene uncertain. The CDR3 is 12 residues long. V lost 2 bases and J lost 7, with 11 bases in between. Germline V lookup: CDR1 SQVTM, CDR2 ANQGSEA. The chain's CDR3 is CSVEQVVVGYTF. The CDR3 nucleotides read TGCAGCGTTGAACAGGTGGTGGTTGGCTACACCTTC.

This clonotype has ten or more counts. This chain links TRBV25-1 with TRBJ1-1; 10 nucleotides agree with TRBD1. The CDR3 length is 14 residues. The V segment lost 8 bases and the J segment 6 bases; nucleotides outside the gene matches: 9. Per the germline V gene, CDR1 is MGHDK and CDR2 is SYGVNS. CDR3 sequence reads: CASAMTGGFAEAFF. Here the CDR3 DNA reads TGTGCCAGCGCGATGACAGGGGGCTTCGCTGAAGCTTTCTTT.

V and J are TRBV6-2 or TRBV6-3 and TRBJ2-5, with D possibly matching TRBD2 (6 bases). Trimming pared 8 bases from V and 2 bases from J, leaving 9 bases between. This CDR3 is 12 amino acids long. The V gene's germline CDR1 is MNHEY and CDR2 SVGEGT. The DNA of the CDR3 is TGTGCCAGCGCGGGGCAACAAGAGACCCAGTACTTC. It translates to CASAGQQETQYF.

The table lists this clonotype with many counts. The rearrangement joins TRBV5-1 to TRBJ1-1, with D unresolved. CDR3 size: 13 residues. CDR1 SGHRS and CDR2 YFSETQ come from the germline V gene. Trimming removed 2 bases from V and 4 bases from J, with 9 bases in between. CDR3 nucleotide sequence: TGCGCCAGCAGCTTTGAACGGGGCACTGAAGCTTTCTTT. This translates into CASSFERGTEAFF. Complete variable domain (other parts from reference TRBV5-1 and TRBJ1-1): KAGVTQTPRYLIKTRGQQVTLSCSPISGHRSVSWYQQTPGQGLQFLFEYFSETQRNKGNFPGRFSGRQFSNSRSEMNVSTLELGDSALYLCASSFERGTEAFFGQGTRLTVV.

The chain joins TRBV4-1 to TRBJ2-1; tentative D call: TRBD1 (5 bases). Germline V gene sequence: CDR1 MGHRA, CDR2 YSYEKL. Trimming pared 4 bases from V and 9 bases from J, leaving 25 bases between. The CDR3 totals 17 residues. CDR3 residues: CASSPPNGRKGPIEQFF. The CDR3 DNA reads TGCGCCAGCAGCCCCCCCAACGGGCGGAAGGGGCCCATTGAGCAGTTCTTC.